This T cell receptor (beta chain) is drawn from a study of PD-1 blockade in classical Hodgkin lymphoma (dated by TCRdb to the early 2020s). With regard to the full study: Nivolumab dosing was 3 mg/kg intravenously every 2 weeks, continuing until either disease progression or unacceptable toxicity. To define a peripheral blood immune signature of response to PD-1 blockade in classical Hodgkin lymphoma, the study combined TCR beta sequencing with CyTOF.

Genomic DNA was extracted with the Qiagen DNeasy kit from unsorted PBMCs and from negatively selected CD4+ and CD8+ fractions. TCR beta CDR3 regions were subjected to amplification by immunoSEQ multiplex PCR with primers that anneal to V and J segments. A synthetic immune receptor repertoire was used to minimize amplification bias, and any residual bias was removed computationally once sequencing was done. Processing in the source paper ran as follows. Repertoire diversity was quantified as the Shannon entropy index using custom Python scripts. Unsorted, CD4+ and CD8+ repertoires were analyzed separately, except in combined analyses where CD4+ and CD8+ sequences were merged in silico. A clone was considered expanded if an increase in frequency of at least 2-fold after treatment relative to C1D1 was found, and a pseudocount of 0.5 was applied to clones undetected at baseline. Clones with 0 or 1 copy at C1D1 were classified as singleton clones, and clones with 2 or more copies were classified as non-singleton clones. Clones expanded in unsorted samples were labelled as CD4+, CD8+ or unknown by matching protein sequences in sorted samples from the same patient. Wilcoxon tests were applied to paired samples to test diversity changes from C1D1 to C4D1. Here the immuneACCESS table is served through TCRdb, limited to in-frame sequences with V and J called. Missing clones are a known gap in these copies; in checked studies unresolved V genes cover under half, and the rest lacks a known reason. For V, J and clone size, that table is used; D and trimming come from the DNA. Within this sample are tens of thousands of clones, with more than 70% of them counted one time only. The ten most abundant clones make up roughly 9.4% of the sample.

The sample's time point, from its label and the paper: cycle 4 day 1 (C4D1), after 6 weeks of nivolumab. Every trial patient had relapsed after autologous stem cell transplantation, and cohorts A, B and C differed in prior brentuximab vedotin exposure. The trial cohort was composed of over 50 patients with relapsed/refractory classical Hodgkin lymphoma, for whom complete response, partial response or progressive disease was recorded as best overall response. Trial patients were treated with single-agent nivolumab in the multi-cohort phase II CheckMate 205 trial. An independent review committee assessed best overall response by applying the 2007 International Working Group response criteria. Trial PBMCs were collected immediately before nivolumab initiation (C1D1) and during therapy at cycle 2 day 1 and cycle 4 day 1. After peripheral blood was drawn into 8 mL Vacutainer Cell Preparation Tubes, PBMCs were isolated by centrifugation and then cryopreserved.

The full study reports these points: Baseline TCR diversity was reported as lower in newly diagnosed patients than in healthy donors, and lower still in relapsed/refractory patients. Baseline diversity similar to that of newly diagnosed patients was observed in trial patients achieving complete response, whereas significantly lower diversity was observed in partial responders and progressors. Only a single clinical trial cohort was studied, and what caused the repertoire differences, possibly disease activity or prior therapy, remained undefined. Lower diversity was seen in patients whose nivolumab began less than 1 year after ASCT, and these patients were left out of later analyses so that immune reconstitution would not confound the results. CD4+ but not CD8+ TCR diversity rose significantly by C4D1 (p=0.0027 vs p=0.16), most apparent in complete responders (p=0.02).

As encoded in the germline V gene, CDR1 is ENHRY while CDR2 is SYGVKD. Taken from cysteine to phenylalanine, the CDR3 has 14 residues. Of all the DNA, just the CDR3 is kept, 42 bases in frame from base 1. A distance of 14 bases separates the germline ends of V and J, which lose 6 bases and 3 bases respectively. In the case of this clone: No cognate antigen has been identified for it. No base-level quality is on record; no much larger clone is a single base apart.

The specimen comprised peripheral blood mononuclear cells (PBMCs), sampled before the fourth cycle of nivolumab. The TCR comes from a human donor with classical Hodgkin lymphoma. The V gene is TRBV10-3 and the J gene is TRBJ1-2; the D gene is perhaps TRBD1, from 6 matching bases. The CDR3 protein sequence reads: CAISPQGLDYGYTF. The DNA sequence is TGTGCCATCAGCCCACAGGGACTAGACTATGGCTACACCTTC.